These 5 T cell receptor beta chains came from one sample sequenced in a study of blood T cell repertoires in COVID-19. Sequenced by immunoSEQ multiplex PCR; TCRdb stores in-frame clones only, minus some. The data show more than 95,000 clones, with just over 85% seen just once and roughly 13% held by the top ten. Sequencing was carried out using peripheral blood. Receptor source: an older woman in a cohort sampled during active or convalescent COVID-19.

The chain's CDR3 is CASSDTGEKLFF. CDR3 in DNA: TGTGCCAGCAGTGACACAGGCGAAAAACTGTTTTTT. The gene calls are TRBV6-4 and TRBJ1-4; D perhaps matches TRBD1 (5 bases). Germline V gene lookup returns CDR1 MRHNA and CDR2 SNTAGT. CDR3 length equals 12 residues. Trimming removed 2 bases from V and 8 bases from J, with 6 bases in between.

The chain carries TRBV10-1 and TRBJ2-1; TRBD1 matches 8 bases. J was trimmed by 7 bases and V by 5 bases; bases with no gene match: 7. CDR1 is WNHNN and CDR2 is SYGVQD in the germline V gene (reference sequence). The CDR3 consists of 14 residues. The CDR3 DNA sequence: TGCGCCAGCAGTCGACCGGGACAGGTAAATGAGCAGTTCTTC. It yields the protein CASSRPGQVNEQFF.

The V call is TRBV7-3, the J call TRBJ2-5, with 7 positions matching TRBD2. J gave up 5 bases and V 2 bases, and 5 bases lay outside the gene matches. The CDR3 sequence is 14 residues long. Germline V CDR1 and CDR2: SGHTA, FQGTGA. As DNA, the CDR3 is TGTGCCAGCAGCTTAGGGGGAGGGAGGGAGACCCAGTACTTC. Residues: CASSLGGGRETQYF.

The V and J genes are TRBV3-1 (or the pseudogene TRBV3-2) and TRBJ2-1; 11 bases match TRBD2. The CDR3 spans 15 residues. Germline CDR1 reads LGHDT; CDR2 reads YNNKEL (reference sequence). The V and J ends lost 5 bases and 10 bases, in that order; junction bases with no gene match: 10. The CDR3 DNA follows: TGTGCCAGCAGCACCCTTGCGAGACTAGCGGGGGAGCAGTTCTTC. Its translation is CASSTLARLAGEQFF.

This clone came up once. The chain carries TRBV5-6 and TRBJ1-5; D is possibly TRBD1 (6 bases). V was shortened by 3 bases and J by 7 bases, with 8 bases between the two germline ends. The CDR3 runs to 12 residues. The germline gives CDR1 SGHDT, CDR2 YYEEEE. Here the CDR3 reads CASSSDRQPQHF. CDR3 nucleotide sequence: TGTGCCAGCAGCTCGGACAGACAGCCCCAGCATTTT.